The clone carrying this TCR beta chain was seen only a few times. Its antigen is currently unknown. This record comes from a study of CD8 T cells in ankylosing spondylitis. TCRdb called the 5' RACE reads again in MiXCR, with one record for every CDR3 protein. The sample has fewer than 250,000 distinct CDR3 sequences, about 10% seen once. This CDR3 contains 10 residues. V was pared by 6 bases and J by 7 bases, with 6 bases between. The germline V gene encodes CDR1 MNHNS and CDR2 SASEGT. The study, taken as a whole, reports: Several of the motif variants were reported before in synovial fluid and blood from reactive arthritis. A motif of roughly eight highly homologous TCR beta variants was seen as apparently characteristic of ankylosing spondylitis blood. From matched ankylosing spondylitis synovial fluid, disease-linked clones were reportedly recovered at significantly enriched levels.

The sample consisted of blood, either unsorted or a sorted T cell fraction (not recorded which). The sequence derives from a male donor with ankylosing spondylitis or in good health (not recorded which). The chain uses TRBV6-1 and TRBJ1-1; no firm D call. The chain's CDR3 is CASSRSEAFF. Here the CDR3 DNA reads TGTGCCAGCAGCCGTAGTGAAGCTTTCTTT.